This T cell receptor beta chain was retrieved from a study of metastatic and nonmetastatic thyroid tumors (dated by TCRdb to about 2020). In terms of the full investigation: Repertoires were compared across peripheral blood and tumor or nodule tissue samples from malignant and benign thyroid patients.

What the authors observed across the whole study: In both blood and tumor samples, TCR beta diversity was reported to be significantly higher in malignant tumors than in benign nodules.

To prepare the library, PCR was applied. Sequencing used an Illumina HiSeq 4000. High-throughput sequencing was used to profile the TCR beta-chain CDR3 region of each patient. The authors' pipeline ran thus. CDR3 differences across clinicopathological groups were used to build a classifier for discriminating distant-metastatic papillary thyroid cancer patients. To measure repertoire diversity the researchers used the Shannon index, while the Morisita-Horn index served to gauge how similar the tumor and blood repertoires were. TCRdb reran the public reads through fastp at Q25 and MiXCR, keeping productive beta chains. These V and J calls derive from TCRdb rather than the authors' analysis. The sample records more than 6,000 clones, 25% to 35% of which are singletons. 15% to 20% of the sample lies in the top ten. Before undergoing thyroid surgery, none of the patients had been given any kind of treatment. Patient clinical samples collected from about 2011 to 2018 were retrospectively analysed using T-cell receptor beta sequencing.

This clone was observed a few times. Its antigen has not been determined. Qualities for individual bases were not recorded, and no much larger clone is one base off. V is pared back by 6 bases and J by 0 bases, with 16 bases lying between the germline termini. Sequences WNHNN (CDR1) and SYGVQD (CDR2) are obtained from the germline V gene (reference sequence). Measured from the cysteine to the phenylalanine, the CDR3 is 16 residues long. The CDR3 DNA has 48 bases and is translated from base 1. This clonotype was sampled from a female donor with papillary thyroid cancer or a benign thyroid nodule (not recorded which). Some clones in this sample may be carry-over from other donors' samples. This chain joins TRBV10-1 to TRBJ2-3; TRBD1 could be the D gene, as 7 bases match. Sequences were obtained from tumor tissue. At the DNA level, the sequence is TGCGCCAGCAGGGCAGGGGGGAAACCTAGCACAGATACGCAGTATTTT. Translated, this is CASRAGGKPSTDTQYF.